The 6 T cell receptor beta chains below all came from one sample that was sequenced in a study of human T cells and chemical hapten exposure. The time point denotes: pre-sensitization, week 0. Treatment given: therapeutic diphenylcyclopropenone sensitization with weekly scalp DPC. TCRdb re-analysed the RACE reads in MiXCR, keeping a single row per CDR3 protein. The sample includes 380,000 or so distinct CDR3 sequences, approximately 5% of them seen just once. Material: whole blood, obtained in connection with sensitization to the hapten diphenylcyclopropenone (DPC). Receptors originate from a woman between 18 and 30 years old with alopecia areata. Some clones in this sample may be carry-over from other donors' samples.

This clonotype showed up many times. This chain links TRBV28 with TRBJ2-7; TRBD1 aligns across 9 bases. J lost 3 bases, V lost 1 base, and 1 base had no gene match. The germline V gene has CDR1 MDHEN and CDR2 SYDVKM. The CDR3 is 14 amino acids. CDR3 DNA: TGTGCCAGCAGTTTATACAGGGGGCACTACGAGCAGTACTTC. The encoded protein is CASSLYRGHYEQYF. The full variable domain, in which reference TRBV28 and TRBJ2-7 provide the parts outside the CDR3, is DVKVTQSSRYLVKRTGEKVFLECVQDMDHENMFWYRQDPGLGLRLIYFSYDVKMKEKGDIPEGYSVSREKKERFSLILESASTNQTSMYLCASSLYRGHYEQYFGPGTRLTVT.

The genes are TRBV10-3 and TRBJ2-1, with TRBD2 matching 14 bases. From germline, CDR1 is ENHRY and CDR2 SYGVKD. Trimming removed 4 bases from V and 8 bases from J; junction bases left unmatched: 13. The CDR3 is 18 residues long. CDR3 residues: CAISVPMTSGGVRDEQFF. CDR3 sequence (DNA): TGTGCCATCAGTGTCCCGATGACTAGCGGGGGGGTCAGAGATGAGCAGTTCTTC.

The J gene is TRBJ2-5, the V gene TRBV27; 7 nucleotides agree with TRBD1. The J segment lost 2 bases and the V segment lost 5 bases, leaving 14 bases of the junction unmatched. The CDR3 sequence is 17 residues long. Germline loops: CDR1 MNHEY, CDR2 SMNVEV (reference sequence). In DNA form, the CDR3 reads TGTGCCAGCAGTCAACGACAGGGAGTGGGGGCTCAAGAGACCCAGTACTTC. It codes for CASSQRQGVGAQETQYF.

Note on this clonotype: Given a much more abundant clone one base away, this may be a read error. The V and J genes are TRBV6-1 and TRBJ1-5; D is ambiguous. With 5 bases removed from V and 3 bases from J, the gap between germline ends came to 11 bases. This CDR3 has 14 residues. From germline, CDR1 is MNHNS and CDR2 SASEGT. DNA of the CDR3: TGTGCCAGCAGTCACCTCACATTCAATCAGCCCCAGCATTTT. It translates to CASSHLTFNQPQHF.

At least ten counts were recorded for this clonotype. The J gene is TRBJ2-1, the V gene TRBV24-1; D ambiguous. V dropped 3 bases and J dropped 6 bases, with 17 bases sitting between them. The germline V gene encodes CDR1 KGHDR and CDR2 SFDVKD. CDR3 length: 16 residues. CDR3 region: CATSDPAISGVNEQFF. The CDR3 bases are TGTGCCACCAGTGATCCCGCCATAAGTGGGGTCAATGAGCAGTTCTTC.

The genes are TRBV3-1 and TRBJ2-1; either TRBD1 or TRBD2 may supply D (5 bases each). Germline values: CDR1 LGHDT, CDR2 YNNKEL (reference sequence). Trimming removed 0 bases from V and 7 bases from J, with 19 bases in between. The CDR3 covers 17 residues. The CDR3 region is CASSQDERGGLGNEQFF. CDR3 DNA: TGTGCCAGCAGCCAAGATGAGAGGGGCGGTCTTGGTAATGAGCAGTTCTTC.